Presented here are 14 T cell receptor beta chains from one specimen sequenced in a study of blood T cell repertoires in COVID-19. Generated by immunoSEQ multiplex PCR, the TCRdb table keeps only in-frame clones and is missing some. The repertoire holds about 240,000 clones, with approximately 80% as singletons. Sequenced material: peripheral blood. The receptors were gathered from a young woman with acute or convalescent COVID-19.

The chain recombines TRBV28 with TRBJ2-5, with 8 bases that match TRBD1. The germline gives CDR1 MDHEN, CDR2 SYDVKM. The CDR3 is made up of 14 amino acids. The ends lost 6 bases at V and 7 bases at J; junction bases unmatched: 10. In DNA, the CDR3 is TGTGCCAGCAGCCCTCCAGGACAGGGTGGGACCCAGTACTTC. It translates to CASSPPGQGGTQYF.

This clone was observed once. V is TRBV19 and J is TRBJ2-3; possibly TRBD1 for D (5 bases). V was pared by 6 bases and J by 2 bases, with 12 bases between. There are 14 residues in the CDR3. Germline-derived CDR1 and CDR2 are LNHDA and SQIVND (reference sequence). The CDR3 sequence is CASSLQGDTDTQYF. The CDR3 DNA reads TGTGCCAGTAGCCTCCAGGGTGACACAGATACGCAGTATTTT.

The chain combines TRBV7-2 with TRBJ2-1; D might be TRBD2 (6 bases). Trimming pared 5 bases from V and 1 base from J, leaving 21 bases between. Germline-derived CDR1 and CDR2 are SGHTA and FQGNSA. This CDR3 is built from 18 residues. CDR3 sequence (DNA): TGTGCCAGCAGCCCCGCAACAGGATGGAGGGTGTCCTACAATGAGCAGTTCTTC. As protein: CASSPATGWRVSYNEQFF.

This rearrangement joins TRBV30 to TRBJ2-1; perhaps TRBD2 as D (6 bases). V gave up 3 bases and J gave up 7 bases, with 13 bases separating them. CDR1 GTSNPN and CDR2 SVGIG come from the germline V gene (reference sequence). This CDR3 spans 13 amino acids. The CDR3 region is CAWRRESLNEQFF. The CDR3 region has the DNA TGTGCCTGGAGACGGGAGAGTTTGAATGAGCAGTTCTTC.

Note on this clone: Just one base apart from a much larger clone, this may be a read error. J is TRBJ2-7 and V is TRBV5-1, with TRBD1 identical over 7 bases. J gave up 2 bases and V 4 bases, and 0 bases lay outside the gene matches. There are 12 residues in the CDR3. Germline values: CDR1 SGHRS, CDR2 YFSETQ. DNA of the CDR3: TGCGCCAGCAGCGGGACAGCCTACGAGCAGTACTTC. Its translation is CASSGTAYEQYF.

J is TRBJ1-3 and V is TRBV5-6; 7 bases match TRBD1. V shed 4 bases, J shed 0 bases, and the junction held 7 bases outside the gene matches. Germline CDR1 is SGHDT and CDR2 is YYEEEE. CDR3 size: 16 residues. In DNA form, the CDR3 reads TGTGCCAGCAGCAGACGGACAGGCCTCTCTGGAAACACCATATATTTT. Translating it yields CASSRRTGLSGNTIYF.

This chain uses TRBV5-6 with TRBJ2-7; possible D gene TRBD1, 5 bases. The CDR3 has 12 amino acids. Germline V CDR1 and CDR2: SGHDT, YYEEEE. V dropped 5 bases and J dropped 6 bases, with 12 bases sitting between them. As DNA, the CDR3 is TGTGCCAGCAGAATGCAGGGCGGCGAGCAGTACTTC. Protein sequence: CASRMQGGEQYF.

V and J are TRBV5-6 and TRBJ2-5, with 7 bases identical to TRBD1. The CDR3 spans 13 residues. J gave up 9 bases and V 3 bases, and 8 bases lay outside the gene matches. Germline CDR1 reads SGHDT; CDR2 reads YYEEEE. The chain's CDR3 is CASSYRDSRAQYF. The CDR3, as DNA: TGTGCCAGCAGCTACCGGGACAGTCGGGCCCAGTACTTC.

V and J are TRBV4-3 and TRBJ1-5; D is perhaps TRBD1 (6 bases). The CDR3 is 15 amino acids. In germline, CDR1 is LGHNA, CDR2 YSLEER. Trimming left V 1 base short and J 7 bases short, with 14 bases between. The chain's CDR3 is CASSQGTGRGQPQHF. Written as DNA, the CDR3 is TGCGCCAGCAGCCAAGGAACAGGGAGAGGCCAGCCCCAGCATTTT.

The chain has TRBV14 and TRBJ2-7; D is perhaps TRBD1 (6 bases). This CDR3 region has 17 residues. The germline V and J ends were trimmed by 0 bases and 2 bases, with 17 bases remaining between them. The germline gives CDR1 SGHDN, CDR2 FVKESK. CDR3 protein: CASSQDRWTDRTYEQYF. The CDR3 DNA sequence: TGTGCCAGCAGCCAAGATCGGTGGACAGACAGGACCTACGAGCAGTACTTC.

The rearrangement uses TRBV5-1 and TRBJ2-2; D possibly corresponds to TRBD2 (6 bases). From germline, CDR1 is SGHRS and CDR2 YFSETQ. V lost 2 bases to trimming and J lost 7 bases, with 9 bases between them. This CDR3 is built from 13 residues. CDR3 in DNA: TGCGCCAGCAGCTTCGGGAGAGGCGGGGAGCTGTTTTTT. Encoded protein: CASSFGRGGELFF.

V gene TRBV5-4 combines with J gene TRBJ2-1; 7 bases fit TRBD2. V lost 2 bases and J lost 2; bases outside the gene matches: 7. This CDR3 region has 16 residues. Germline loops: CDR1 SGHNT, CDR2 YYREEE (reference sequence). CDR3 nucleotide sequence: TGTGCCAGCAGCTTATGGCGTCTAGCGGCCTACAATGAGCAGTTCTTC. It codes for CASSLWRLAAYNEQFF.

This clone was counted only a few times. V is TRBV4-3 and J is TRBJ2-5; D is perhaps TRBD1 (5 bases). The CDR3 contains 13 residues. CDR1 LGHNA and CDR2 YSLEER come from the germline V gene. V was pared by 4 bases and J by 5 bases, with 11 bases between. This chain's CDR3 is CASSPRAGETQYF. The CDR3 DNA follows: TGCGCCAGCAGCCCCAGGGCAGGGGAGACCCAGTACTTC.

The chain has TRBV19 and TRBJ1-2, with 7 bases lining up with TRBD1. CDR3 size: 18 residues. J was trimmed by 2 bases and V by 7 bases; bases with no gene match: 19. The germline V gene encodes CDR1 LNHDA and CDR2 SQIVND (reference sequence). DNA for the CDR3: TGTGCCAGTAATGACAGGGCATCGGGGCTCGCTGGCAACTATGGCTACACCTTC. It translates to CASNDRASGLAGNYGYTF. Based on the CDR3 plus reference TRBV19 and TRBJ1-2, the full variable domain is DGGITQSPKYLFRKEGQNVTLSCEQNLNHDAMYWYRQDPGQGLRLIYYSQIVNDFQKGDIAEGYSVSREKKESFPLTVTSAQKNPTAFYLCASNDRASGLAGNYGYTFGSGTRLTVV.